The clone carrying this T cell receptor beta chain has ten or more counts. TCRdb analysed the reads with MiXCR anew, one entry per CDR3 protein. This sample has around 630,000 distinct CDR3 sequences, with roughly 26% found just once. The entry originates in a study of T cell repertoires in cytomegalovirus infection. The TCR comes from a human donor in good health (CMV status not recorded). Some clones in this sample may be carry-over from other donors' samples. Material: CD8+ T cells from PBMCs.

CDR3 nucleotide sequence: TGTGCCAGCAGCTTAGAGCTTAGCGGGGGGGACAATGAGCAGTTCTTC. It encodes CASSLELSGGDNEQFF. The chain employs TRBV7-8 and TRBJ2-1; 11 bases align to TRBD2. This CDR3 has 16 amino acids. After removal of 1 base from V and 5 bases from J, the junction contained 4 bases not matched to a gene. In germline, CDR1 is SGHVS, CDR2 FQNEAQ.